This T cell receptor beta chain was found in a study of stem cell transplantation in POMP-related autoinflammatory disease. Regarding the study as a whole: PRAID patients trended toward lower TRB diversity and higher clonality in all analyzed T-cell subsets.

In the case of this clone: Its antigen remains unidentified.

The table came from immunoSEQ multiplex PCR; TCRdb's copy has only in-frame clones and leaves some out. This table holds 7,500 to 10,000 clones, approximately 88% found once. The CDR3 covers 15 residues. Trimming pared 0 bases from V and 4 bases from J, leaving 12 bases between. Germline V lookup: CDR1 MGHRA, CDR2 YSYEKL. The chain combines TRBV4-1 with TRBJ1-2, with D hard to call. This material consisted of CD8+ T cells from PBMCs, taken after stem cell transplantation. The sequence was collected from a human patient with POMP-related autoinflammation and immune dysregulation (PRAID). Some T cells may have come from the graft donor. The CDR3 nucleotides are TGCGCCAGCAGCCAAGAGGCCAGGCACCCCTATGGCTACACCTTC. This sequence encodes CASSQEARHPYGYTF.